Sequencing of this T cell receptor beta chain was carried out in a study of T cell responses to AZD1222 COVID-19 vaccine. Per germline, CDR1 SEHNR and CDR2 FQNEAQ (reference sequence). The ends lost 5 bases at V and 2 bases at J; junction bases unmatched: 5. This CDR3 contains 16 residues. Clones were sequenced by immunoSEQ multiplex PCR, and TCRdb holds only the in-frame ones, with some missing. Among 80,000 or so clones listed, approximately 85% were seen once. This TCR derives from an adult in good health. V gene TRBV7-9 combines with J gene TRBJ2-1; 11 bases align to TRBD2. The input for sequencing was peripheral blood, taken on day 0 of MenACWY control vaccination. CDR3 in DNA: TGTGCCAGCAGCCCGACTAGCGGGGCCACCTACAATGAGCAGTTCTTC. Protein product: CASSPTSGATYNEQFF.